This TCR beta chain came from a study of cytomegalovirus exposure and HLA in healthy donors (dated by TCRdb to 2017 to 2019). Background for the entire study: An earlier analysis of some 600 of the donors reported 276 Gb of sequence data and 117 million unique TCR beta sequences obtained from 150 million to 200 million T cells. The study was designed to test whether signatures of past pathogen exposure could be identified by cataloging public T cell receptors. Along with the 666-subject first cohort, a separate validation cohort of approximately 110 different subjects was used. An early release covering roughly 580 HLA-typed donors comprised 250 to 350 gigabases of sequencing data and around 80 million unique TCR sequences. A later genetic analysis took genome-wide SNP genotypes for about 55% of the 666 donors and used that subset as a discovery cohort. Several DR-DQ haplotypes were handled as single units for association and clustering because linkage in the cohort was strong. All discovery cohort repertoires had been generated using a single sequencing platform. A later analysis re-analyzed previously published TCR beta repertoires from approximately 670 donors and added high-resolution HLA genotyping to study TCR occurrence patterns. Across about 380 genotyped donors of the cohort, an average of roughly 250,000 unique TCR beta nucleotide sequences per donor were sequenced, and 15% to 20% of those sequences were non-productive. Alongside the repertoire data, information on donor age, sex, ethnicity and CMV serostatus was compiled. In the later analysis, no new phenotypic data were used to find candidate immune exposures; instead, reliance was placed on TCR beta sequences and their occurrence across donors. Typing coverage varied by locus: about 620-640 donors for A, B, C, DRB1 and DQB1; 500 to 550 for DQA1; about 590 for DPA1; approximately 450 for DPB1. High-throughput TCR immunosequencing, statistical association of individual TCRs with disease status, and machine learning were combined to predict cytomegalovirus infection status. Using immunosequencing, the study profiled T cell repertoires from about 610 subjects and related those repertoires to cytomegalovirus serostatus. To decide whether each TCR beta V gene segment behaved as functional or pseudogenic, an earlier analysis of approximately 600 of the donors relied on high-throughput TCR beta sequencing. Of the roughly 410 genotyped donors, roughly 80% were placed in the genetic ancestry cluster associated with self-reported Caucasian donors. Class I and class II HLA loci were covered by the typing at four-digit resolution. Summary of the overall study and its limitations: The classifier was reported to diagnose cytomegalovirus status with high specificity and sensitivity in both the original cohort and the validation cohort. Because counts were too low, about 15 rarely observed V segments, including chromosome 9 orphons, were left out of the earlier analysis of approximately 580 of the donors. The study listed 150 to 200 TCR beta chains as associated with cytomegalovirus. Assigning TCR associations to individual alleles was difficult when HLA alleles, especially DR and DQ, strongly co-occurred. The presence/absence analyses assumed that sequencing depth was roughly uniform across donors, and that assumption may not be true. HLA typing was unavailable for some donors at each locus, so association tests used only the typed subset. Linkage disequilibrium might explain the correlated functional status among segregating V segments, but an unknown experimental factor could not be ruled out. Immune exposure information for the cohort was limited to CMV serostatus. In an earlier analysis of about 550 of the donors, most TCR beta V segments were observed in productive rearrangements about 87% or about 30% of the time, broadly matching IMGT annotations. The authors suggested that the approach could potentially be generalized to other disease states and immunological phenotypes. Most TCR sequences were seen in very few donors, while some public TCRs were found in many individuals. This cohort had only TCR beta chains sequenced, and the lack of alpha or paired-chain data limited which features could be detected. Several of the top co-occurrence clusters appeared to be linked to parvovirus B19, influenza, CMV and Epstein-Barr virus, according to a later analysis. Some IMGT-functional V segments, including TRBV6-2 and TRBV6-3, could not be distinguished by the 87-base-pair reads and were therefore excluded. In a later analysis, HLA-associated TCR beta chains showed more clonal expansion and lower generation probabilities than non-associated chains that were equally common. In vitro tests confirmed that a few of the cytomegalovirus-associated TCR beta chains recognize cytomegalovirus antigens. A cluster of highly shared sequence variants was judged likely to represent a technical artifact of the sequencing pipeline. In a later analysis, the rate of TCR association differed among HLA loci, with DRB1 alleles having the most associated TCRs and HLA-C alleles having the fewest. Compared with the roughly 600-donor mean, donors in an Asian-associated ancestry cluster had fewer N-insertions in productive TCRs, according to a later genetic analysis. In a later analysis, some 17,000 TCR beta sequences were associated with specific HLA alleles at a false discovery rate of 0.05. A further reported finding was that TCR beta sequences accurately predicted the HLA-A and HLA-B alleles for most subjects in the first cohort. V-gene and J-gene trimming of TCR beta chains was associated with a missense DCLRE1C variant in a later genetic analysis, and the association was replicated in an independent cohort. A later analysis found that most CMV-associated TCR beta chains appeared HLA-restricted, with HLA associations seemingly driven largely by CMV exposure.

The cohort was made up of around 720 healthy bone marrow donors. All cohort members were sampled while nominally healthy, although unrecorded immune exposures were likely present. The donor was CMV seropositive and belonged to the group of 250 to 350 seropositive cohort members. Every donor gave a peripheral blood sample, and the peripheral blood mononuclear cells from that sample were used for TCR beta sequencing. The Qiagen DNeasy Blood Extraction Kit was used to extract genomic DNA from the blood cell samples. The table lists this clone with a few counts. Its antigen remains undetermined. No base qualities exist here, and no much larger clone lies one base off it. The germline V gene specifies SGHNT as CDR1 and YENEEA as CDR2. V loses 1 base, J loses 1 base, and the germline ends lie 13 bases apart. The CDR3 contains 16 residues, cysteine and phenylalanine counted. The only DNA kept is the CDR3, 48 bases in frame from the first base.

Libraries were built with the immunoSEQ multiplex PCR assay. A mixture of 60 forward primers for TCR Vbeta segments and 13 reverse primers for TCR Jbeta segments was used in the multiplex PCR. A multiplex PCR assay on genomic DNA amplified the CDR3 region of rearranged TCR beta genes. The amplified TCR beta libraries were sequenced on the Illumina HiSeq System as 87-base-pair reads. The original methods were these. A later analysis tallied around 80 million unique TCR beta chains across the roughly 610 repertoires, and some 10 million of those chains were shared by two or more donors. To remove PCR and sequencing errors, raw reads were error-corrected and collapsed into unique sequences using a nearest-neighbor algorithm that merged closely related sequences. To assign V, D and J gene segments, CDR3 sequences were aligned to IMGT reference sequences. For a sequence to be retained, a match of at least six nucleotides to both a V gene segment and a J gene segment was required. A rearrangement counted as productive if the CDR3 had no stop codons and remained in frame with V and J, and every other rearrangement counted as non-productive. Following IMGT convention, CDR3 was defined as the stretch from the second conserved V-encoded cysteine to the conserved J-encoded phenylalanine. The earlier analysis of some 540 of the donors excluded any sequence lacking an unambiguous match to a single V gene segment. In an earlier analysis of 587 of the donors, a V segment was called functional when productive rearrangements were above 56.7%, and segregating when the standard deviation between donors exceeded 5%. A statistical classification framework was built for diagnosing cytomegalovirus status from the catalog of TCR beta chain sequences. V and J gene assignment, in a later analysis, came from comparing TCR nucleotide sequences with IMGT/GENE-DB human TR gene sequences. In a later analysis, CDR3 sequences and most-parsimonious VDJ recombination scenarios were assigned using the TCRdist pipeline. In a later analysis, each TCR beta chain was defined by its CDR3 amino acid sequence together with its V-gene family, and reads without a unique V-gene family were excluded. A later analysis removed 500 to 650 highly shared, low-generation-probability nucleotide sequences to deal with suspected cross-contamination and a sequencing artifact. In a later analysis, a clonal expansion index was calculated for each public chain from normalized within-repertoire ranks of inferred template counts. A later analysis computed generation probabilities with a VDJ recombination model fitted to out-of-frame rearrangements, and checked the results against IGoR. In a later analysis, TCR-TCR, TCR-HLA and TCR-CMV co-occurrence was scored with hypergeometric tests, and a repertoire-size bias correction was applied to TCR pairs. To estimate false discovery rates, a later analysis permuted the HLA or CMV assignments 20 times. A later analysis grouped co-occurring TCRs with DBSCAN, adding TCRdist sequence similarity when clustering within HLA-allele-positive subsets. Repertoires with fewer than 30,000 or more than 120,000 public chains, plus five repertoires with anomalous nucleotide sharing, were excluded from co-occurrence clustering. The table comes from immuneACCESS by way of TCRdb, which keeps in-frame sequences with V and J called. Part of the clones is missing from these tables; in studies checked, under half for an unresolved V gene and the rest for unknown reasons. That table gives V, J and clone size, and the DNA gave D and trimming. In all, the sample holds about 180,000 clones, and more than 75% of those were seen once. Clones ranked in the top ten supply about 2.5% of the sample.

The sequenced sample consisted of PBMCs. This clonotype originated in a young woman in good health and CMV-seropositive. Recombination connected TRBV11-3 to TRBJ1-1; D gene: possibly TRBD1, on 5 matching bases. The DNA reads as follows: TGTGCCAGCAGCTTAGCGTCCCAGGGCAGGAACACTGAAGCTTTCTTT. It translates as CASSLASQGRNTEAFF. Reference TRBV11-3 and TRBJ1-1 proteins supply the regions before and after the CDR3; the full variable domain is: EAGVVQSPRYKIIEKKQPVAFWCNPISGHNTLYWYLQNLGQGPELLIRYENEEAVDDSQLPKDRFSAERLKGVDSTLKIQPAELGDSAVYLCASSLASQGRNTEAFFGQGTRLTVV.